These 21 T cell receptor beta chains originate from one sample sequenced in a study of T cells in Graves' hyperthyroidism and ophthalmopathy. Amplified TCR beta CDR3 regions derived from RNA transcripts. When the TCR CDR3 underwent first-round RT-PCR, the HTBI primer set was used. TCRdb reprocessed the multiplex PCR reads with MiXCR, giving one entry per CDR3 protein. The sample carries fewer than 650,000 distinct CDR3 sequences, 11% to 15% recorded once. The sequenced sample consisted of blood. The receptors stem from a woman in her thirties with Graves' hyperthyroidism that later progressed to Graves' ophthalmopathy.

At least ten counts were recorded for this clonotype. The J gene is TRBJ2-5, the V gene TRBV2, with a tentative D call TRBD2 (6 bases). Germline lookup yields CDR1 SNHLY and CDR2 FYNNEI. CDR3 length: 15 amino acids. Trimming pared 5 bases from V and 1 base from J, leaving 14 bases between. In DNA form, the CDR3 reads TGTGCCAGCAGTCGGTTAGCGGAGATCCAAGAGACCCAGTACTTC. This sequence encodes CASSRLAEIQETQYF.

This clonotype was counted ten times or more. Compared with germline, one end of the junction differs, possibly owing to a read error. This chain connects TRBV6-1 to TRBJ2-7, with 8 bases identical to TRBD2. The CDR3 is made up of 14 amino acids. The germline V gene has CDR1 MNHNS and CDR2 SASEGT. CDR3: CASRDSGASYEQYF. The CDR3 coding sequence is TGTGCCAGCCGTGATAGCGGGGCCTCCTACGAGCAGTACTTC.

At least ten counts were recorded for this clonotype. V is TRBV11-2 and J is TRBJ2-5; D is unresolved. From germline, CDR1 is SGHAT and CDR2 FQNNGV. The length of the CDR3 is 13 residues. V was clipped by 0 bases and J by 0 bases, with 2 bases between them. For the CDR3, the DNA is TGTGCCAGCAGCTTAGAGTACCAAGAGACCCAGTACTTC. Amino acid sequence: CASSLEYQETQYF.

There are many counts of this clonotype. V and J are TRBV27 and TRBJ1-2; perhaps TRBD1 as D (6 bases). The CDR3 sequence is 16 residues long. The V end was cut by 4 bases, the J end by 6 bases, with 21 bases between. Germline CDR1 and CDR2: MNHEY and SMNVEV (reference sequence). This CDR3 is CASSSLKGGGWDGYTF. As DNA, the CDR3 is TGTGCCAGCAGTTCCCTGAAGGGGGGGGGATGGGATGGCTACACCTTC.

This clonotype was recorded many times. The J gene is TRBJ1-5, the V gene TRBV7-9; 9 positions agree with TRBD1. Germline V gene data show CDR1 as SEHNR and CDR2 as FQNEAQ (reference sequence). After removal of 5 bases from V and 4 bases from J, the junction contained 3 bases not matched to a gene. This CDR3 spans 14 amino acids. The CDR3 reads CASSTGTGNQPQHF. CDR3 DNA sequence: TGTGCCAGCAGCACCGGGACAGGGAATCAGCCCCAGCATTTT.

This clonotype was seen more than once but under ten times. The genes are TRBV5-1 and TRBJ1-5, with D possibly matching TRBD1 (6 bases). The V and J ends lost 4 bases and 7 bases respectively, with 27 bases between them. CDR1 SGHRS and CDR2 YFSETQ come from the germline V gene. This CDR3 is 18 amino acids long. The CDR3 reads CASSPEGVVGPSGQPQHF. CDR3 in DNA: TGCGCCAGCAGCCCCGAGGGGGTGGTAGGGCCCTCCGGGCAGCCCCAGCATTTT.

This clonotype occurred many times. The chain couples TRBV3-1 to TRBJ2-2, with a possible D match to TRBD1 (6 bases). Trimming stripped 6 bases from V and 0 bases from J, with 14 bases between. In germline, CDR1 is LGHDT, CDR2 YNNKEL (reference sequence). CDR3 length: 16 amino acids. Here the CDR3 DNA reads TGTGCCAGCAGATCCATACAGGGCGCGAACACCGGGGAGCTGTTTTTT. This sequence encodes CASRSIQGANTGELFF. The full variable domain, completed using reference TRBV3-1 and TRBJ2-2, is DTAVSQTPKYLVTQMGNDKSIKCEQNLGHDTMYWYKQDSKKFLKIMFSYNNKELIINETVPNRFSPKSPDKAHLNLHINSLELGDSAVYFCASRSIQGANTGELFFGEGSRLTVL.

This clonotype showed up many times. V and J are TRBV2 and TRBJ2-1; D tentatively reads TRBD1 or TRBD2 (5 bases each). The CDR3 has 13 amino acids. With 4 bases removed from V and 2 bases from J, the gap between germline ends came to 6 bases. CDR1 and CDR2 from the germline V gene are SNHLY and FYNNEI. DNA for the CDR3: TGTGCCAGCAGTGCGGGACCCTACAATGAGCAGTTCTTC. Residues: CASSAGPYNEQFF.

The chain joins TRBV7-9 to TRBJ2-7; the D gene could be TRBD1 or TRBD2 (5 bases each). Germline CDR1 and CDR2: SEHNR and FQNEAQ (reference sequence). V was cut by 5 bases and J by 2 bases, with 13 bases left in between. The CDR3 loop spans 14 amino acids. This chain's CDR3 is CASSPRGVTYEQYF. The CDR3 DNA reads as TGTGCCAGCAGCCCCCGGGGCGTCACCTACGAGCAGTACTTC.

The chain employs TRBV7-9 and TRBJ1-1, with 7 bases that match TRBD1. V shed 5 bases, J shed 0 bases, and the junction held 6 bases outside the gene matches. Germline lookup yields CDR1 SEHNR and CDR2 FQNEAQ (reference sequence). The CDR3 runs to 15 residues. This CDR3 is CASSPRGGLNTEAFF. Here the CDR3 DNA reads TGTGCCAGCAGCCCGAGAGGGGGCTTGAACACTGAAGCTTTCTTT. Full variable domain (rest looked up from reference TRBV7-9 and TRBJ1-1): DTGVSQNPRHKITKRGQNVTFRCDPISEHNRLYWYRQTLGQGPEFLTYFQNEAQLEKSRLLSDRFSAERPKGSFSTLEIQRTEQGDSAMYLCASSPRGGLNTEAFFGQGTRLTVV.

Concerning this clonotype: A read error may explain this, as a much larger clone is one base away. V gene TRBV6-1 combines with J gene TRBJ1-2; D may be TRBD1 (5 bases). The CDR3 runs to 14 residues. Trimming shortened V by 4 bases and J by 13 bases, and 22 bases separated the two germline ends. Germline V gene lookup returns CDR1 MNHNS and CDR2 SASEGT. CDR3 nucleotides: TGTGCCAGCAGTGGGGACCGACTAGCGAGCTCACCCACCTTC. Translation: CASSGDRLASSPTF.

There are many counts of this clonotype. The chain links TRBV20-1 to TRBJ1-6, with 8 bases that match TRBD1. The CDR3 is made up of 13 amino acids. Germline loops: CDR1 DFQATT, CDR2 SNEGSKA (reference sequence). V lost 6 bases to trimming and J lost 7 bases; unmatched junction nucleotides: 5. This CDR3 reads CSARDRMNSPLHF. CDR3 coding DNA: TGCAGTGCGAGGGACAGGATGAATTCACCCCTCCACTTT.

For this clonotype: This may come from a read error, since a much larger clone is one base off. The chain carries TRBV6-1 and TRBJ2-7, with 15 bases that match TRBD2. The CDR3 covers 17 residues. V was clipped by 6 bases and J by 4 bases; unmatched bases: 10. Germline CDR1 is MNHNS and CDR2 is SASEGT. CDR3 bases: TGTGCCAGCAGAGTGGGACTAGCGGGAGGAAACCCGTACGAGCAGTACTTC. Its protein product is CASRVGLAGGNPYEQYF.

The gene calls are TRBV4-3 and TRBJ2-4; possible D gene TRBD1, 6 bases. Trimming removed 0 bases at V and 8 bases at J, with 11 bases between. The CDR3 covers 14 residues. Germline values: CDR1 LGHNA, CDR2 YSLEER. The CDR3 DNA reads TGCGCCAGCAGCCAAGAAAGGGGGTCGGACATTCAGTACTTC. Residues: CASSQERGSDIQYF.

This clonotype was picked up many times. The rearrangement joins TRBV2 to TRBJ1-2; no clear D. CDR1 is SNHLY, CDR2 FYNNEI, per germline. V was pared by 2 bases and J by 4 bases, with 11 bases between. This CDR3 has 14 residues. The CDR3 coding sequence is TGTGCCAGCAGTGAACGGGATAAGACCTATGGCTACACCTTC. Its translation is CASSERDKTYGYTF.

This clonotype was observed at least ten times. The chain combines TRBV4-1 with TRBJ1-1; unclear D gene. This CDR3 has 12 amino acids. Trimming removed 5 bases at V and 4 bases at J, with 8 bases between. CDR1 is MGHRA, CDR2 YSYEKL, per germline. This chain's CDR3 is CASSGWGTEAFF. CDR3 nucleotides: TGCGCCAGCAGCGGTTGGGGCACTGAAGCTTTCTTT.

The count of this clonotype is one. One base away lies a much larger clone, so this may be a sequencing read error. The chain carries TRBV19 and TRBJ2-7; tentatively, D is TRBD2 (6 bases). This CDR3 is 13 amino acids long. The germline V gene has CDR1 LNHDA and CDR2 SQIVND (reference sequence). The DNA for the CDR3 is TGTGCCAGTAGTATCGGGAGCTCCTGCGAGCAGTACTTC. This translates into CASSIGSSCEQYF.

Only a few counts were recorded for this clonotype. J is TRBJ2-5 and V is TRBV28, with no clear D. The CDR3 covers 13 residues. V was trimmed by 2 bases and J by 4 bases, leaving 8 bases between them. CDR1 is MDHEN and CDR2 is SYDVKM in the germline V gene. CDR3 loop: CASSLPPPETQYF. The CDR3 DNA reads TGTGCCAGCAGTTTACCCCCCCCAGAGACCCAGTACTTC.

The chain uses TRBV27 and TRBJ1-3; D is uncertain. The CDR3 totals 15 residues. The ends were cut back, 6 bases at V and 0 bases at J, with 12 bases in the middle. Germline V gene sequence: CDR1 MNHEY, CDR2 SMNVEV (reference sequence). In nucleotides, the CDR3 is TGTGCCAGCAGCTCCCAGTCCTCCTCTGGAAACACCATATATTTT. Its translation is CASSSQSSSGNTIYF.

This clonotype was recorded many times. The chain recombines TRBV28 with TRBJ1-5; weak D call: TRBD1 (5 bases). CDR3 size: 14 residues. CDR1 is MDHEN, CDR2 SYDVKM, per germline. V lost 7 bases and J 2 bases, leaving 12 bases between the germline ends. The CDR3 region is CASIRVGGNQPQHF. The CDR3 DNA is TGTGCCAGCATTAGAGTGGGGGGCAATCAGCCCCAGCATTTT.

The V gene is TRBV19, the J gene TRBJ2-1, with 11 bases aligning to TRBD2. The CDR3 is 14 amino acids. The germline V gene encodes CDR1 LNHDA and CDR2 SQIVND (reference sequence). Germline trimming cut 7 bases from V and 8 bases from J; bases unmatched to any gene: 7. CDR3 nucleotide sequence: TGTGCCAGTATCAGCCTAGCGGGGGGAGATGAGCAGTTCTTC. Protein: CASISLAGGDEQFF.